A selection of T cell receptor beta chains follows, all from one sample in a study of blood T cell repertoires in COVID-19. Measured with immunoSEQ multiplex PCR; TCRdb has only the in-frame clones, and not every one. The sample has around 300,000 clones; roughly nine tenths are singletons. The material sequenced was peripheral blood. The origin of the receptors is a man between 50 and 59 years old with acute or convalescent COVID-19. The CDR3 runs from the conserved cysteine through the conserved F or W. D genes are given only for firm matches. The listing skips clone size in some rows; elsewhere it reads once, few, many or a size class.

length	D	V	size	J	DNA	CDR3
16	TRBD1	TRBV6-2/TRBV6-3	.	TRBJ1-2	TGTGCCAGCAGTTACTCGGAGGGGGCTGAAATCTATGGCTACACCTTC	CASSYSEGAEIYGYTF
16	.	TRBV5-4	.	TRBJ1-1	TGTGCCAGCAGCTTGGGGCAGGGTAACGTTGACACTGAAGCTTTCTTT	CASSLGQGNVDTEAFF
15	TRBD2	TRBV7-7	.	TRBJ2-2	TGTGCTAGCAGCCCAACCAGGGAGGGGTCCGGGGAGCTGTTTTTT	CASSPTREGSGELFF
14	.	TRBV6-6	.	TRBJ2-5	TGTGCCAGCAGTTACTCGAACCGAGATGTGACCCAGTACTTC	CASSYSNRDVTQYF
14	.	TRBV10-3	.	TRBJ2-7	TGTGCCATCGACTCTCGGGACAATGGGTACGAGCAGTACTTC	CAIDSRDNGYEQYF
12	.	TRBV30	.	TRBJ1-3	TGTGCCTGGAGTGTTAGTGGAAACACCATATATTTT	CAWSVSGNTIYF
13	TRBD1	TRBV2	.	TRBJ2-5	TGTGCCAGCAGTGGACAGGGACAAGAGACCCAGTACTTC	CASSGQGQETQYF
15	.	TRBV3-1/TRBV3-2	.	TRBJ2-2	TGTGCCAGCAGCCAACTAACAGGTGGAACCGGGGAGCTGTTTTTT	CASSQLTGGTGELFF
16	TRBD1	TRBV7-9	.	TRBJ2-3	TGTGCCAGCAGCTTAGGTTCGGGCAGGGGGCCGGGTACGCAGTATTTT	CASSLGSGRGPGTQYF
16	.	TRBV4-1	.	TRBJ2-7	TGCGCCAGCAGCCAAGACCGTGGCAGGTCCTCCTACGAGCAGTACTTC	CASSQDRGRSSYEQYF
14	TRBD2	TRBV7-2	.	TRBJ2-1	TGTGCCAGCAGCGCCCAACTAGCGGGGAATGAGCAGTTCTTC	CASSAQLAGNEQFF
13	.	TRBV5-1	.	TRBJ1-2	TGCGCCAGCAGCGAACAAGTTAACTATGGCTACACCTTC	CASSEQVNYGYTF
15	.	TRBV6-6	once	TRBJ1-5	TGTGCCAGCAGTTACTCTGGTGGGGCGAGTCAGCCCCAGCATTTT	CASSYSGGASQPQHF
13	TRBD2	TRBV29-1	many	TRBJ2-3	TGCAGCGTGACTAGCGGGGCCATCGATACGCAGTATTTT	CSVTSGAIDTQYF
12	TRBD1	TRBV13	.	TRBJ1-1	TGTGCCAGCAGTCAGGGGGCGGAGAGAGCTTTCTTT	CASSQGAERAFF
13	.	TRBV7-2	.	TRBJ2-7	TGTGCCAGCAGCTTAGGAGACCGGAGCGAGCAGTACTTC	CASSLGDRSEQYF
16	TRBD2	TRBV11-2	.	TRBJ2-3	TGTGCCAGCAGCCCGGGACTAGCGGATAGCACAGATACGCAGTATTTT	CASSPGLADSTDTQYF
12	TRBD2	TRBV2	.	TRBJ2-5	TGTGCCAGCCGGGGGGTAACAGAGACCCAGTACTTC	CASRGVTETQYF
13	.	TRBV7-8	.	TRBJ2-1	TGTGCCAGCAGCTTAGCTTTCGGAGGTGAGCAGTTCTTC	CASSLAFGGEQFF
15	TRBD2	TRBV19	.	TRBJ2-1	TGTGCCAGTAGTATTAGCGGGGGCTCCTACAATGAGCAGTTCTTC	CASSISGGSYNEQFF
15	.	TRBV19	.	TRBJ2-3	TGTGCCAGTAGTACCGCGGCGGGACCGTCAGATACGCAGTATTTT	CASSTAAGPSDTQYF
12	TRBD1	TRBV11-2	.	TRBJ2-3	TGTGCCAGCAGCCCCGACAGGGGTACGCAGTATTTT	CASSPDRGTQYF
16	TRBD2	TRBV5-1	.	TRBJ2-2	TGCGCCAGCAGCATTCCCGGGACTAGCGGCACCGGGGAGCTGTTTTTT	CASSIPGTSGTGELFF
17	.	TRBV5-1	.	TRBJ1-4	TGCGCCAGCAGCCTCGGCCCGGCGGGGACCACTAATGAAAAACTGTTTTTT	CASSLGPAGTTNEKLFF
15	.	TRBV7-3	.	TRBJ1-6	TGTGCCAGCAGCTTGGGAAGGGGGAATAATTCACCCCTCCACTTT	CASSLGRGNNSPLHF
15	.	TRBV9	.	TRBJ1-3	TGTGCCAGCAGCCTAGGGGGGGTACGGGGAAACACCATATATTTT	CASSLGGVRGNTIYF
13	.	TRBV3-1/TRBV3-2	.	TRBJ2-7	TGTGCCAGCAGCCAAGACCCTAGGTACGAGCAGTACTTC	CASSQDPRYEQYF
15	TRBD1	TRBV29-1	.	TRBJ1-1	TGCAGCGCAGCCGGGACAGGGGGCTTGTACACTGAAGCTTTCTTT	CSAAGTGGLYTEAFF
16	.	TRBV5-3	.	TRBJ2-1	TGTGCCAGAATTCCAGGGGAACCCTTTACCGACAATGAGCAGTTCTTC	CARIPGEPFTDNEQFF
13	.	TRBV7-9	.	TRBJ2-5	TGTGCCAGCAGCACAGGTTTGCAAGAGACCCAGTACTTC	CASSTGLQETQYF
13	TRBD1	TRBV18	.	TRBJ1-2	TGTGCCAGCTCAGAGGGACAGGGACATGGCTACACCTTC	CASSEGQGHGYTF
10	.	TRBV6-1	.	TRBJ1-2	TGTGCCAGCAGTGAAGCTAACTACACCTTC	CASSEANYTF
14	.	TRBV4-1	.	TRBJ1-1	TGCGCCAGCAGCCGAACACTATTGACAGGAGAAGCTTTCTTT	CASSRTLLTGEAFF
12	TRBD1	TRBV10-3	.	TRBJ2-7	TGTGCCACCAAGGGACAGGGGAACGAGCAGTACTTC	CATKGQGNEQYF
11	.	TRBV18	.	TRBJ2-3	TGTGCCAGCTCACCCCAGGATACGCAGTATTTT	CASSPQDTQYF
13	.	TRBV10-3	.	TRBJ1-2	TGTGCCTCCGGGGAACAGCCTAACTATGGCTACACCTTC	CASGEQPNYGYTF
13	TRBD1	TRBV6-1	.	TRBJ1-2	TGTGCCAGCAGCGAAGACAGGGTCTATGGCTACACCTTC	CASSEDRVYGYTF
15	.	TRBV9	.	TRBJ2-3	TGTGCCAGCAGCGTAGGGGGACACCCCACAGATACGCAGTATTTT	CASSVGGHPTDTQYF
14	.	TRBV6-5	few	TRBJ1-1	TGTGCCAGCAACCGGGACACATTGAACACTGAAGCTTTCTTT	CASNRDTLNTEAFF
16	TRBD2	TRBV3-1/TRBV3-2	.	TRBJ2-5	TGTGCCAGCAGCCAACTTTTGGGGGGGGAACAAGAGACCCAGTACTTC	CASSQLLGGEQETQYF
15	TRBD1	TRBV4-1	.	TRBJ1-4	TGCGCCAGCAGCCCTCGGGACAGGGAGAATGAAAAACTGTTTTTT	CASSPRDRENEKLFF
13	TRBD1	TRBV12-3/TRBV12-4	.	TRBJ1-1	TGTGCCAGCAGCCGGACAGGGAAGACTGAAGCTTTCTTT	CASSRTGKTEAFF
14	.	TRBV19	.	TRBJ2-3	TGTGCCAGTAGTTCAGGTCCAATCCGAGATACGCAGTATTTT	CASSSGPIRDTQYF
15	.	TRBV2	once	TRBJ1-6	TGTGCCAGCAGTGGCCGGGACTCCTATAATTCACCCCTCCACTTT	CASSGRDSYNSPLHF
14	TRBD1	TRBV4-1	.	TRBJ2-5	TGCGCCAGCAGCCTGCTACAGGGGCTGGAGACCCAGTACTTC	CASSLLQGLETQYF
13	TRBD1	TRBV19	.	TRBJ1-1	TGTGCCAGTAGTATCCGGACAGGCCCACAAGCTTTCTTT	CASSIRTGPQAFF
15	.	TRBV7-3	.	TRBJ1-1	TGTGCCAGCAGCTTAACGGGAGAGGGAAGCACTGAAGCTTTCTTT	CASSLTGEGSTEAFF
16	TRBD2	TRBV15	once	TRBJ2-3	TGTGCCACCAGCAGAGGCAGCGGGGGACGCACAGATACGCAGTATTTT	CATSRGSGGRTDTQYF
17	TRBD2	TRBV5-6	few	TRBJ2-1	TGTGCCAGCAGCTTCGCTAGCGGGGGGGCAATATTCAATGAGCAGTTCTTC	CASSFASGGAIFNEQFF
16	TRBD1	TRBV11-2	.	TRBJ1-1	TGTGCCAGCAGCTTAGACGTGGGACAGGGGGACGCTGAAGCTTTCTTT	CASSLDVGQGDAEAFF
15	TRBD1	TRBV27	.	TRBJ1-3	TGTGCCAGCAGTTTGACAGGGAACTCTGGAAACACCATATATTTT	CASSLTGNSGNTIYF
14	.	TRBV15	.	TRBJ2-7	TGTGCCACCAGCAGAGATGCAGTACAGGGCGAGCAGTACTTC	CATSRDAVQGEQYF
14	.	TRBV2	.	TRBJ1-5	TGTGCCAGCTGTGGGGCTTATAGCAATCAGCCCCAGCATTTT	CASCGAYSNQPQHF
16	TRBD2	TRBV10-3	.	TRBJ2-1	TGTGCCATCAGTGCATCCCGGGGTAGCGGGGACTATGAGCAGTTCTTC	CAISASRGSGDYEQFF
17	.	TRBV3-1/TRBV3-2	few	TRBJ1-3	TGTGCCAGCAGCCCCACAGCCGCCCGCCTCTCTGGAAACACCATATATTTT	CASSPTAARLSGNTIYF
16	.	TRBV6-6	.	TRBJ1-1	TGTGCCAGCAGCCTCGGCGGCAGAGCGATGAACACTGAAGCTTTCTTT	CASSLGGRAMNTEAFF
16	.	TRBV19	.	TRBJ1-4	TGTGCCAGTAGTATGGGAGCCAGGGGTTCGTTTGAAAAACTGTTTTTT	CASSMGARGSFEKLFF